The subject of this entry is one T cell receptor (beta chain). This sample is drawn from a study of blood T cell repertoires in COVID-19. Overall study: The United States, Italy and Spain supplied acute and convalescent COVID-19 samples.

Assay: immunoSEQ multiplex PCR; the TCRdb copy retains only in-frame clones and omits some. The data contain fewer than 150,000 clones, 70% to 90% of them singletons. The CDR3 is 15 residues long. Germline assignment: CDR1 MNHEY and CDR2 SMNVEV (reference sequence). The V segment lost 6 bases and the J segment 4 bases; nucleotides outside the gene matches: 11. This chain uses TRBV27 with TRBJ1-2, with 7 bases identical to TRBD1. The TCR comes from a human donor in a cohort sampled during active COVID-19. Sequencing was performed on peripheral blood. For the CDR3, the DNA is TGTGCCAGCAGGGAGACAGGGACCCGTCCCTATGGCTACACCTTC. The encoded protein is CASRETGTRPYGYTF.